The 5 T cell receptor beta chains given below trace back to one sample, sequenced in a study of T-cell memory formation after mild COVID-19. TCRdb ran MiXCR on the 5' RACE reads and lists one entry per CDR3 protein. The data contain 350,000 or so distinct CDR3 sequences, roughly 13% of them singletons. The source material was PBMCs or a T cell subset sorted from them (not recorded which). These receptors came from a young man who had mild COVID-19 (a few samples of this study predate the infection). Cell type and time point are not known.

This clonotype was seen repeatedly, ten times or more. The CDR3 DNA sequence: TGTGCCATCGGGGGGGGCGGATTGAATGAGCAGTTCTTC. This sequence encodes CAIGGGGLNEQFF. V and J are TRBV10-3 and TRBJ2-1; weak D call: TRBD2 (7 bases). This CDR3 has 13 residues. Germline V lookup: CDR1 ENHRY, CDR2 SYGVKD. Trimming cost V 8 bases and J 7 bases, with 15 bases left between them.

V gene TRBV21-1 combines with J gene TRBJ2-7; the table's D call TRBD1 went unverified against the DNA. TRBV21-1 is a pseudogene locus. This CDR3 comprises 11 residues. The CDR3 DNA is TGTGCCAGCGCCGGGCACTACGAGCAGTACGTC. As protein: CASAGHYEQYV.

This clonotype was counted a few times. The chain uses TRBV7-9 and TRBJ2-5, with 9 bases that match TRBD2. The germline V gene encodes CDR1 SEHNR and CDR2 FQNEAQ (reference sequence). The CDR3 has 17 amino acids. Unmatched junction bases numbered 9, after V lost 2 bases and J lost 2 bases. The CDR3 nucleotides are TGTGCCAGCAGCTTACCGGCGGCTAGCGGGGATCAAGAGACCCAGTACTTC. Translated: CASSLPAASGDQETQYF.

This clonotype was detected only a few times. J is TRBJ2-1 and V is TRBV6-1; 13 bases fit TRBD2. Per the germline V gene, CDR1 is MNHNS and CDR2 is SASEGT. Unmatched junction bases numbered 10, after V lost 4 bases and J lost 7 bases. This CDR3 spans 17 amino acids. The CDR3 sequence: CASSGIELAGGANEQFF. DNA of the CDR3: TGTGCCAGCAGTGGAATTGAACTAGCGGGGGGGGCAAATGAGCAGTTCTTC.

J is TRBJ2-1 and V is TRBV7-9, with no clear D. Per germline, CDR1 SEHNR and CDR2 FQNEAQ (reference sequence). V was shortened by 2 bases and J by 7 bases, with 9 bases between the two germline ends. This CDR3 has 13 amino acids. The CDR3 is CASSLSESNEQFF. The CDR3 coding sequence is TGTGCCAGCAGCTTATCCGAATCAAATGAGCAGTTCTTC.